The clone carrying this T cell receptor (beta chain) was seen only a few times. Its specificity is not known. The germline V gene encodes CDR1 LGHDT and CDR2 YNNKEL (reference sequence). V dropped 2 bases and J dropped 5; count of bases not matched to a gene: 5. The CDR3 spans 15 residues. This sample is drawn from a study of T-cell reconstitution after alpha-beta-depleted transplantation in children. Preparation of the TCRbeta library used unique molecular identifiers. MiXCR, applied by TCRdb to the PCR reads, yields one record per CDR3 protein. Of about 640,000 distinct CDR3 sequences listed, 10% to 15% are singletons. General study results and limits: The origin of high day-60 TCRbeta diversity in some patients lay in surviving recipient T cells and thymic progenitors. It was reported that alpha-beta T cells came from several hundred expanded graft clones (about two months after transplant).

The V gene is TRBV3-1, the J gene TRBJ2-7, with TRBD1 identical over 11 bases. Specimen: PBMCs, mostly from graft donor cells, collected 360 days after TCRalphabeta/CD19-depleted stem cell transplant. This TCR was sampled from a male patient younger than 18 who had a stem cell transplant for acute myeloid leukemia, so the T cells may come from the graft donor. The chain's CDR3 is CASSQSWTGGHEQYF. The CDR3 nucleotides are TGTGCCAGCAGCCAATCGTGGACAGGGGGCCACGAGCAGTACTTC.